This TCR beta chain was sequenced during a study of blood T cell repertoires in COVID-19. About the research overall: COVID-19 samples, acute and convalescent, were from the United States, Italy and Spain. Sample material is recorded as cDNA or gDNA derived from T cells, B-cell-depleted T cells, or PBMCs.

Methods used by the authors: Quantification of nucleated cells was approximated via reference gene primer amplification. The method was immunoSEQ multiplex PCR; TCRdb's version includes in-frame clones alone and lacks a portion of them. That table is the source of V, J and clone size, and D and trimming were worked out from the DNA. Of 90,000 to 120,000 clones detected, 90% to 95% appear once; the ten largest clones hold under 1.5%. This clone appeared a single time. The CDR3 covers 15 residues. Germline V gene lookup returns CDR1 SGDLS and CDR2 YYNGEE. Trimming pared 4 bases from V and 6 bases from J, leaving 14 bases between.

Sequencing was carried out using peripheral blood. V gene TRBV9 combines with J gene TRBJ1-6, with D possibly matching TRBD1 (5 bases). This TCR was sampled from a woman aged 25 to 39 with acute or convalescent COVID-19. The CDR3 DNA is TGTGCCAGCAGCTTAAGAACAGGTAGTAATTCACCCCTCCACTTT. Translating it yields CASSLRTGSNSPLHF.